This TCR beta chain is drawn from a study of blood T cell repertoires in COVID-19 (dated by TCRdb to about 2020). Study-wide context: The collaborator samples originated in the United States, Italy and Spain and spanned the acute and convalescent phases of COVID-19. The material from the prospective study consisted of cDNA or gDNA derived from T cells, B-cell-depleted T cells, or PBMCs. The dataset comprised deeply sampled blood TCRbeta repertoires from subjects exposed to, actively infected with, or recovered from COVID-19. The repertoires were released in a freely available public database intended as a resource for research on the immune response to SARS-CoV-2. The samples were drawn from the first 160 participants of the ongoing ImmuneRACE study and from 1,254 subjects provided by 6 global collaborators. Nearly every sample came with metadata listing a de-identified subject ID, COVID-19 status, age in years and sex. Where available, HLA class I and class II types were obtained from metadata supplied by the sample provider rather than from assay-based typing. Broader findings and caveats from the paper: Clinical and demographic metadata were provided uncurated, with the amount varying by source and participant.

Note on this clone: Its antigen is unknown. Per-nucleotide qualities are absent, and no much larger clonotype sits a single base away.

One collaborating source in Seattle enrolled patients during active infection and followed them longitudinally through the course of disease. Each collaborating institution followed its own protocols to collect whole blood in K2EDTA tubes. For TCRbeta analysis, collaborators shipped samples as frozen whole blood, isolated PBMCs, or DNA extracted from either of those sample types. TCRbeta CDR3 regions were amplified from genomic DNA by means of the immunoSEQ Assay, a bias-controlled multiplex PCR. The paper's data handling went like this. The number of nucleated cells in each sample was estimated by amplification of reference gene primers within the assay. To quantify the absolute abundance of each unique TCRbeta CDR3 rearrangement, sequence reads were collapsed and filtered. Productive Simpson clonality was computed per sample as the square root of Simpson's diversity index over productive rearrangements. The table comes from immuneACCESS by way of TCRdb, which keeps in-frame sequences with V and J called. Part of the clones is missing from these tables; in studies checked, under half for an unresolved V gene and the rest for unknown reasons. From that table come the V and J calls and clone size; the DNA was used to work out D and trimming. The table for this sample lists roughly 410,000 clones; approximately 87% of them were counted only once. Of the sample, about 2.3% is held by the ten largest clones.

A distance of 9 bases separates the germline ends of V and J, which lose 0 bases and 6 bases respectively. The CDR3 runs 13 residues from the cysteine to the phenylalanine. Here the CDR3 DNA is all that survives: 39 bases in frame from base 1. Sequences SGHNT (CDR1) and YYREEE (CDR2) are obtained from the germline V gene (reference sequence). The sequence derives from an older woman with COVID-19, enrolled during active disease. The receptor chain draws on TRBV5-4 and TRBJ1-2, with a tentative D gene TRBD1 over 6 matching bases. The specimen was peripheral blood. The DNA sequence is given as TGTGCCAGCAGCTTGGGTTCAGGGGATGGCTACACCTTC. Translated, this is CASSLGSGDGYTF.